The 9 T cell receptor beta chains below were found in one sample sequenced in a study of CD8 T cells in ankylosing spondylitis. TCRdb re-analysed the 5' RACE reads in MiXCR, keeping a single row per CDR3 protein. The sample holds 190,000 or so distinct CDR3 sequences, 13% seen once. The sequenced sample was blood, either unsorted or a sorted T cell fraction (not recorded which). The source of these receptors is a male donor with ankylosing spondylitis or in good health (not recorded which).

V usage is TRBV12-5 and J usage is TRBJ2-1; 8 positions match TRBD2. The CDR3 length is 14 residues. Looked up from germline, CDR1 is LGHNT and CDR2 is FRNRAP. The V segment lost 3 bases and the J segment 3 bases; nucleotides outside the gene matches: 1. In nucleotides, the CDR3 is TGTGCTAGTGGTTTCACTAGCGGCTACAATGAGCAGTTCTTC. This codes for CASGFTSGYNEQFF.

This clonotype was seen only a few times. The chain uses TRBV20-1 and TRBJ1-6; D might be TRBD1 (5 bases). Trimming pared 4 bases from V and 10 bases from J, leaving 14 bases between. The germline gives CDR1 DFQATT, CDR2 SNEGSKA (reference sequence). The CDR3 runs to 13 residues. DNA of the CDR3: TGCAGTGCTATCGGGGACTCTGGGTCACCCCTCCACTTT. It specifies CSAIGDSGSPLHF.

This clonotype was found a few times. This chain links TRBV5-6 with TRBJ2-7; weak D call: TRBD2 (5 bases). There are 16 residues in the CDR3. CDR1 is SGHDT, CDR2 YYEEEE, per germline. Trimming left V 4 bases short and J 2 bases short, with 19 bases between. The CDR3 coding sequence is TGTGCCAGCAGCACATGGACTGGGAGAAGCGCCTACGAGCAGTACTTC. Translating gives CASSTWTGRSAYEQYF.

This clonotype was picked up one time. The chain couples TRBV4-1 to TRBJ2-7; 9 bases map to TRBD1. The CDR3 spans 16 residues. Germline CDR1 and CDR2: MGHRA and YSYEKL. The trim removed 8 bases at V and 7 bases at J, leaving 18 bases unmatched. The CDR3 coding sequence is TGCGCCAGCGCACGGTCCCCCGGGACAGGGCGGGAAGAGCAGTACTTC. Residues: CASARSPGTGREEQYF.

V gene TRBV4-1 combines with J gene TRBJ1-1; tentatively, D is TRBD1 (6 bases). Germline assignment: CDR1 MGHRA and CDR2 YSYEKL. This CDR3 spans 14 amino acids. The V end was cut by 6 bases, the J end by 1 base, with 12 bases between. CDR3 protein: CASSPRGTNTEAFF. Written as DNA, the CDR3 is TGCGCCAGCAGTCCAAGGGGGACGAACACTGAAGCTTTCTTT.

This clonotype showed up just a few times. J is TRBJ1-1 and V is TRBV29-1; perhaps TRBD1 as D (6 bases). The germline V and J ends were trimmed by 0 bases and 4 bases, with 6 bases remaining between them. This CDR3 is 12 amino acids long. Germline values: CDR1 SQVTM, CDR2 ANQGSEA. The CDR3 spells CSVEEGATEAFF. The CDR3 DNA sequence: TGCAGCGTTGAAGAGGGGGCCACTGAAGCTTTCTTT.

V is TRBV4-1 and J is TRBJ2-7; 10 nucleotides agree with TRBD2. Germline trimming cut 0 bases from V and 0 bases from J; bases unmatched to any gene: 8. Germline-derived CDR1 and CDR2 are MGHRA and YSYEKL. This CDR3 contains 18 residues. CDR3 in amino acids: CASSQEPSGSALSYEQYF. CDR3 in DNA: TGCGCCAGCAGCCAAGAGCCTAGCGGGAGTGCACTCTCCTACGAGCAGTACTTC.

This clonotype was seen more than once but under ten times. The gene calls are TRBV27 and TRBJ2-1, with 10 bases lining up with TRBD2. The germline CDR1 and CDR2 sequences are MNHEY and SMNVEV (reference sequence). Losses at the gene ends were 1 base for V and 1 base for J; bases not matched to a gene: 1. The CDR3 contains 16 residues. The CDR3 nucleotides are TGTGCCAGCAGTTTATGGACTAGCGGATCCTACAATGAGCAGTTCTTC. Translated, it gives CASSLWTSGSYNEQFF.

This clonotype was seen only a few times. As DNA, the CDR3 is TGTGCCACCAGTACGGCGGGGTTGAATCAGCCCCAGCATTTT. It encodes CATSTAGLNQPQHF. The chain uses TRBV19 and TRBJ1-5; D ambiguous. The germline gives CDR1 LNHDA, CDR2 SQIVND (reference sequence). The CDR3 contains 14 residues. Trimming cost V 10 bases and J 4 bases, with 17 bases left between them.